The T cell receptor (beta chain) described here comes from a study of neurological immune-mediated disorders (dated by TCRdb to between 2018 and 2021). Regarding the complete study: The study compared peripheral blood TCR-beta repertoires of HTLV-I-associated myelopathy (HAM/TSP) patients, multiple sclerosis patients and healthy controls using UMI-based sequencing. The roughly 99 TCR-beta libraries covered PBMC samples along with longitudinal samples, technical triplicates, and paired sorted CD4+ and CD8+ T-cell subsets. The cohort included 60 to 70 subjects: approximately 15 with HAM/TSP, about 35 with multiple sclerosis, and approximately 20 healthy controls.

Libraries from unsorted PBMCs were made from 2 million PBMCs kept in RNAlater at -80 degrees C until RNA extraction. PBMCs were separated from peripheral blood using Ficoll-Hypaque density gradient centrifugation and then cryopreserved in liquid nitrogen. Broad study findings and their caveats: No identical CDR3 amino acid sequences were shared among expanded clones across subjects, suggesting private TCR-beta repertoires in all groups. The highest TCR clonal expansion was observed in HAM/TSP patients, whereas the lowest was observed in MS patients, even when compared with healthy controls.

The germline V gene encodes CDR1 SGHTA and CDR2 FQGTGA. V gives up 1 base and J gives up 1 base, and the segment between their germline ends measures 25 bases. From cysteine to phenylalanine, the CDR3 is 21 amino acids long. Left in the record is the CDR3 DNA by itself, 63 bases read in frame from the first base. cDNA was synthesized by template-switch 5'RACE using a primer carrying a 10-nucleotide random unique molecular identifier by which each TCR transcript was tagged. Each sequencing run produced over 160 million TCR-beta sequences covering 15-18 subjects. Total RNA was extracted with the RNeasy kit. TCR-beta VDJ regions were amplified with primers for the TCR constant region and the 5'RACE anchor, using the KAPA Real-time Library Amplification kit. Sample indexes and Illumina adaptors were added in a first PCR, after which library yield was increased in a second PCR. After Ampure bead purification, the TCR product of roughly 650 bp was size-selected on a 2% E-gel SizeSelection system. Before pooling, library quality was checked on a Bioanalyzer, concentration was measured with Qubit, and libraries were quantified with the Kapa Library Quantification kit. An Illumina HiSeq 2500 was used to sequence the libraries paired-end at 2 x 150 bp. To increase sequence diversity, roughly 24-32% phiX was spiked into each library pool. In the source study's methods: Quality-filtered reads were processed with the UMI-based MiGEC pipeline, and over 90% of raw TCR sequences were removed by the MiGEC pipeline during error correction. VDJ genes were aligned to IMGT germline references, and each clonotype was defined by a unique CDR3 amino acid sequence together with V-J genes. Clonal expansion, Shannon diversity and CDR3 relatedness were evaluated with VDJtools (CalcPairwiseDistances, ClusterSamples), while phylogenetic trees were built in CLCbio workbench. Using coefficient-of-variation modelling across technical triplicates, the study counted a clone as expanded if it had at least 8 unique UMIs. Clones were called with MiXCR by TCRdb after fastp trimmed the public reads at Q25, and only in-frame beta chains were retained. Rows merge per CDR3 protein into single entries with the most common DNA and genes. None of the V and J calls come from the authors' own analysis; TCRdb made them. Counted in this sample were fewer than 25,000 distinct CDR3 sequences; under 15% of them appeared once. The ten largest clones represent 15% to 20% of the sample.

This clonotype was seen many times. It has no known antigen specificity. Per-nucleotide qualities are absent, and no much larger clonotype sits a single base away. The clonotype originates from a woman aged 40 to 50 with HTLV-1-associated myelopathy (HAM/TSP). The chain couples TRBV7-3 to TRBJ2-2; the best D guess is TRBD2, with 6 bases matching. Sequenced material: PBMCs. CDR3 protein: CASSLRGVGGPTPRNTGELFF. The DNA reads as follows: TGTGCCAGCAGCTTAAGGGGAGTCGGGGGACCTACGCCTCGGAACACCGGGGAGCTGTTTTTT.